These T cell receptor beta chains were read from a single sample in a study of patients and donors after allogeneic stem cell transplantation. A single record per CDR3 protein comes from TCRdb applying MiXCR to the RT-PCR reads. The data hold 900,000 to 1,000,000 distinct CDR3 sequences, with more than 15% observed a single time. The material sequenced was blood, either unsorted or a sorted T cell fraction (not recorded which). These receptors were collected from a human donor who was either an allogeneic HSCT recipient or a stem cell or donor lymphocyte infusion donor (not recorded which). It is not recorded whose cells these are; they may come from a transplant donor. Each CDR3 is given with its conserved first and last residue. The D gene is left open where the match is weak. For some rows the clone size is stated as once, few or many, or as a class when expanded; others skip it.

V	J	size	D	CDR3	DNA
TRBV18	TRBJ2-5	few	TRBD2	CASSPFWQAGEETQYF	TGTGCCAGCTCACCTTTTTGGCAAGCGGGAGAAGAGACCCAGTACTTC
TRBV10-3	TRBJ1-2	few	-	CAISLKGRSSNYGYTF	TGTGCCATCAGCCTGAAGGGGAGAAGCTCTAACTATGGCTACACCTTC
TRBV5-6	TRBJ1-4	many	TRBD1	CASSRRQGRLKGKLFF	TGTGCCAGCAGCAGACGACAGGGGAGACTGAAGGGAAAACTGTTTTTT
TRBV27	TRBJ2-7	many	-	CASSFSRGEQYF	TGTGCCAGCAGTTTCTCCAGGGGCGAGCAGTACTTC
TRBV10-3	TRBJ2-3	-	TRBD1	CAFGQGNTDTQYF	TGTGCCTTCGGACAGGGGAACACAGATACGCAGTATTTT
TRBV12-3/TRBV12-4	TRBJ1-3	few	TRBD1	CASSSDRGHTIYF	TGTGCCAGCAGTTCAGACAGGGGGCACACCATATATTTT
TRBV7-9	TRBJ2-7	-	-	CASSWAEDRRPYEQYF	TGTGCCAGCAGCTGGGCCGAGGACCGAAGACCCTACGAGCAGTACTTC
TRBV4-2	TRBJ1-2	few	TRBD1	CASSQAGQGATGGYTF	TGTGCCAGCAGCCAAGCCGGACAGGGGGCCACTGGCGGCTACACCTTC
TRBV14	TRBJ2-3	few	TRBD2	CASSHKAGGSDTQYF	TGTGCCAGCAGCCATAAAGCGGGAGGTTCAGATACGCAGTATTTT
TRBV16	TRBJ2-3	-	TRBD1	CASSPGQGASDTQYF	TGTGCCAGCAGCCCCGGACAGGGGGCATCGGATACGCAGTATTTT
TRBV14	TRBJ2-1	few	-	CASSPPGATPYNEQFF	TGTGCCAGCAGCCCTCCAGGGGCCACCCCCTACAATGAGCAGTTCTTC
TRBV12-3/TRBV12-4	TRBJ1-1	-	TRBD1	CASSPGQGAVTEAFF	TGTGCCAGCAGCCCAGGACAGGGGGCAGTCACTGAAGCTTTCTTT
TRBV12-3/TRBV12-4	TRBJ1-3	-	-	CASSFPRVGNTIYF	TGTGCCAGCAGTTTTCCCAGGGTAGGAAACACCATATATTTT
TRBV9	TRBJ1-3	few	-	CASSVGRNSGNTIYF	TGTGCCAGCAGCGTAGGTCGGAACTCTGGAAACACCATATATTTT
TRBV7-9	TRBJ2-1	-	-	CASSLVIRRDEQFF	TGTGCCAGCAGCTTAGTCATCCGTCGGGATGAGCAGTTCTTC
TRBV6-2/TRBV6-3	TRBJ2-7	-	-	CASSYNPSSRKGESYEQYF	TGTGCCAGCAGTTACAACCCCTCCAGCCGCAAAGGGGAGTCCTACGAGCAGTACTTC
TRBV6-2/TRBV6-3	TRBJ1-1	-	-	CASSYSYRVPGVNTEAFF	TGTGCCAGCAGTTACTCGTACCGGGTTCCAGGGGTGAACACTGAAGCTTTCTTT
TRBV30	TRBJ2-1	-	-	CAWNPGATQQFF	TGTGCCTGGAACCCAGGGGCAACTCAGCAGTTCTTC
TRBV5-1	TRBJ2-3	-	-	CASSLVTEADTQYF	TGCGCCAGCAGCTTGGTAACCGAGGCAGATACGCAGTATTTT
TRBV5-1	TRBJ2-1	many	-	CASSLGLYNEQFF	TGTGCCAGCAGCCTCGGACTTTACAATGAGCAGTTCTTC
TRBV2	TRBJ1-1	many	TRBD1	CASRKGQGIVNTEAFF	TGTGCCAGCAGGAAGGGACAGGGGATAGTGAACACTGAAGCTTTCTTT
TRBV6-1	TRBJ1-5	-	-	CASIGWAQRQPQHF	TGTGCCAGCATCGGGTGGGCCCAAAGGCAGCCCCAGCATTTT